These 16 T cell receptor beta chains originate from one sample sequenced in a study of blood T cell repertoires in COVID-19. The protocol was immunoSEQ multiplex PCR, while the TCRdb copy is restricted to in-frame clones and leaves out a portion. The table has about 120,000 clones, 90% seen once. Input material: peripheral blood. These receptors were taken from a woman in her sixties with COVID-19, enrolled during active disease.

The chain has TRBV19 and TRBJ2-2; D is unclear. V was pared by 3 bases and J by 1 base, with 12 bases between. Germline CDR1 is LNHDA and CDR2 is SQIVND (reference sequence). The CDR3 consists of 16 residues. The CDR3 is CASSMQANLNTGELFF. CDR3 coding DNA: TGTGCCAGTAGTATGCAGGCCAATTTGAACACCGGGGAGCTGTTTTTT.

The J gene is TRBJ1-1, the V gene TRBV6-2 or TRBV6-3, with D possibly being TRBD1 (5 bases). Trimming cost V 5 bases and J 0 bases, with 13 bases left between them. CDR3 length equals 15 residues. Germline assignment: CDR1 MNHEY and CDR2 SVGEGT. The CDR3 loop is CASSRGGYMNTEAFF. Written as DNA, the CDR3 is TGTGCCAGCAGTAGGGGCGGTTACATGAACACTGAAGCTTTCTTT.

The chain combines TRBV6-5 with TRBJ2-1; D call uncertain. This CDR3 spans 15 amino acids. V was shortened by 5 bases and J by 2 bases, with 13 bases between the two germline ends. Germline V gives CDR1 MNHEY, CDR2 SVGAGI. The CDR3 DNA sequence: TGTGCCAGCAGTCCGCGCGTGCCGACCTACAATGAGCAGTTCTTC. Protein product: CASSPRVPTYNEQFF.

This chain connects TRBV29-1 to TRBJ1-4; D gene ambiguous. This CDR3 is built from 13 residues. Germline CDR1 and CDR2: SQVTM and ANQGSEA. V lost 5 bases and J 8 bases, leaving 15 bases between the germline ends. The CDR3 DNA reads as TGCAGCGTTTCCCTCTCCGGGTGGGAAAAACTGTTTTTT. It specifies CSVSLSGWEKLFF. The full variable domain, in which reference TRBV29-1 and TRBJ1-4 provide the parts outside the CDR3, is SAVISQKPSRDICQRGTSLTIQCQVDSQVTMMFWYRQQPGQSLTLIATANQGSEATYESGFVIDKFPISRPNLTFSTLTVSNMSPEDSSIYLCSVSLSGWEKLFFGSGTQLSVL.

This chain connects TRBV24-1 to TRBJ1-5, with 10 bases that match TRBD1. The CDR3 runs 18 residues. Trimming removed 4 bases from V and 1 base from J; junction bases left unmatched: 9. Germline V gene data show CDR1 as KGHDR and CDR2 as SFDVKD. In nucleotides, the CDR3 is TGTGCCACCAGTGACCCGGACAGGGGGGTCGCGAGCAATCAGCCCCAGCATTTT. This codes for CATSDPDRGVASNQPQHF.

This chain uses TRBV18 with TRBJ1-5; TRBD1 might be the D (6 bases). The CDR3 runs 16 residues. Germline CDR1 reads KGHSH; CDR2 reads LQKENI. V lost 3 bases to trimming and J lost 0 bases, with 12 bases between them. CDR3 sequence reads: CASSPRDTNSNQPQHF. Written as DNA, the CDR3 is TGTGCCAGCTCACCCCGGGACACCAATAGCAATCAGCCCCAGCATTTT.

This clone appeared once. The chain recombines TRBV27 with TRBJ1-2; D is undetermined. The V gene lost 6 bases and the J gene lost 4 bases, with 21 bases spanning the gap. The CDR3 is made up of 16 amino acids. Germline CDR1 and CDR2: MNHEY and SMNVEV (reference sequence). The CDR3, as DNA: TGTGCCAGCAGAATTTCCCCTGAGAGGTCGGGCTATGGCTACACCTTC. Amino acids: CASRISPERSGYGYTF.

The gene calls are TRBV2 and TRBJ1-2; 10 positions match TRBD1. This CDR3 has 15 residues. Losses at the gene ends were 7 bases for V and 8 bases for J; bases not matched to a gene: 13. The germline gives CDR1 SNHLY, CDR2 FYNNEI. For the CDR3, the DNA is TGTGCCAGCACCTTGTACGACAGGGGGCCGGTGGGCTACACCTTC. Protein sequence: CASTLYDRGPVGYTF.

The CDR3, as DNA: TGCAGTGCTAGTCGGAGGGATCCCTACGAGCAGTACTTC. The encoded protein is CSASRRDPYEQYF. The rearrangement uses TRBV20-1 and TRBJ2-7; D is possibly TRBD2 (6 bases). Germline lookup yields CDR1 DFQATT and CDR2 SNEGSKA (reference sequence). The germline V and J ends were trimmed by 3 bases and 2 bases, with 11 bases remaining between them. The CDR3 sequence is 13 residues long.

This chain links TRBV5-3 with TRBJ2-7; a possible D gene is TRBD2 (6 bases). TRBV5-3 is identified as an open reading frame with a role that is uncertain. The germline V and J ends were trimmed by 1 base and 7 bases, with 9 bases remaining between them. The CDR3 has 12 amino acids. Here the CDR3 DNA reads TGTGCCAGAAGCTTGTTTCGGGGGGAGCAGTACTTC. This sequence encodes CARSLFRGEQYF.

This rearrangement joins TRBV7-6 to TRBJ2-7; TRBD2 agrees at 7 bases. Germline values: CDR1 SGHVS, CDR2 FNYEAQ. This CDR3 has 16 residues. The J segment lost 2 bases and the V segment lost 5 bases, leaving 12 bases of the junction unmatched. CDR3 DNA: TGTGCCAGCAGCCCAACGGCGGGGGATAACCCCTACGAGCAGTACTTC. Residues: CASSPTAGDNPYEQYF.

The chain carries TRBV5-8 and TRBJ1-2, with D possibly TRBD1 on 5 matching bases. From germline, CDR1 is SGHTS and CDR2 YDEGEE. The CDR3 covers 11 residues. Trimming left V 2 bases short and J 8 bases short, with 7 bases between. CDR3 region: CASSFSGGYTF. The CDR3 DNA is TGTGCCAGCAGCTTTTCAGGGGGCTACACCTTC.

In this sample, this clone turned up once. The rearrangement joins TRBV19 to TRBJ1-2; D is possibly TRBD1 (6 bases). The CDR3 sequence is 15 residues long. V was pared by 4 bases and J by 1 base, with 13 bases between. CDR1 and CDR2 from the germline V gene are LNHDA and SQIVND (reference sequence). The DNA of the CDR3 is TGTGCCAGTAGTACCCTATGGACAGATAACTATGGCTACACCTTC. Translation: CASSTLWTDNYGYTF.

The rearrangement uses TRBV18 and TRBJ1-2, with D perhaps matching TRBD1 (6 bases). This CDR3 has 15 amino acids. V lost 6 bases to trimming and J lost 6 bases, with 20 bases between them. Germline V gene data show CDR1 as KGHSH and CDR2 as LQKENI. The CDR3 DNA reads as TGTGCCAGCTCCCAGCATGGGGGGGCGATGGATGGCTACACCTTC. It yields the protein CASSQHGGAMDGYTF. Full variable domain (outside the CDR3, taken from reference TRBV18 and TRBJ1-2): NAGVMQNPRHLVRRRGQEARLRCSPMKGHSHVYWYRQLPEEGLKFMVYLQKENIIDESGMPKERFSAEFPKEGPSILRIQQVVRGDSAAYFCASSQHGGAMDGYTFGSGTRLTVV.

This clone was picked up a small number of times. The chain carries TRBV19 and TRBJ1-1; D unclear. The V gene lost 9 bases and the J gene lost 4 bases, with 15 bases spanning the gap. Germline CDR1 and CDR2: LNHDA and SQIVND (reference sequence). There are 13 residues in the CDR3. CDR3 in amino acids: CASVGWGGTEAFF. The DNA for the CDR3 is TGTGCCAGCGTTGGGTGGGGAGGCACTGAAGCTTTCTTT.

This rearrangement joins TRBV5-1 to TRBJ2-2, with 9 bases matching TRBD1. The germline CDR1 and CDR2 sequences are SGHRS and YFSETQ. CDR3 length: 16 residues. J gave up 4 bases and V 0 bases, and 4 bases lay outside the gene matches. CDR3 sequence reads: CASSLDGQGPTGELFF. The CDR3 coding sequence is TGCGCCAGCAGCTTGGATGGACAGGGGCCCACCGGGGAGCTGTTTTTT.